This T cell receptor beta chain originates from a study of blood T cell repertoires in COVID-19. Study-level information: Material from acute and convalescent COVID-19 was sourced from the United States, Italy and Spain. T cells, B-cell-depleted T cells, or PBMCs supplied cDNA or gDNA.

This CDR3 has 11 residues. Germline values: CDR1 GTSNPN, CDR2 SVGIG (reference sequence). Trimming removed 5 bases from V and 2 bases from J, with 7 bases in between. As originally analysed: Amplification from reference gene primers served as the basis for estimated nucleated cell counts. Profiled with immunoSEQ multiplex PCR; TCRdb holds only in-frame clones, not every one. V, J and clone size derive from that table, while D and trimming were established from the DNA sequence. The sample includes 97,000 or so clones, more than 75% of them seen just once. The rearrangement uses TRBV30 and TRBJ2-7, with a possible D match to TRBD1 (6 bases). Sequenced material: peripheral blood. This receptor was identified in an elderly man with acute or convalescent COVID-19. This CDR3 is CAWGTTYEQYF. The CDR3 DNA is TGTGCCTGGGGGACAACCTACGAGCAGTACTTC.